This T cell receptor beta chain appears in the sequencing data of a study of blood T cell repertoires in COVID-19. This clone was counted between two and nine times. Germline V gene lookup returns CDR1 MGHRA and CDR2 YSYEKL. V gave up 5 bases and J gave up 2 bases; unmatched junction bases: 9. The length of the CDR3 is 17 residues. Sequencing used immunoSEQ multiplex PCR; TCRdb keeps in-frame clones, though not all of them. The top ten hold roughly 1% of the sample, which has 300,000 or so clones, roughly 87% seen once. This chain uses TRBV4-1 with TRBJ2-7; TRBD2 matches 13 bases. What was sequenced was PBMCs or T cells enriched from blood (not recorded which). This receptor was identified in a woman aged 30 to 39 who had recovered from COVID-19. The CDR3 region has the DNA TGCGCCAGCAGCAAGGGACTAGCGGGGCCTACCCCCTACGAGCAGTACTTC. Its translation: CASSKGLAGPTPYEQYF.